This T cell receptor (beta chain) derives from a study of T cells expressing NK-cell markers. With UMIs, 5'RACE template switching was used to make TCR beta cDNA. One entry per CDR3 protein, without DNA, is what TCRdb gives after re-calling the 5' RACE reads. Its table lists some 500,000 distinct CDR3 sequences. The source is a woman between 45 and 60 years old in good health. The sample comprised blood T cells: a sorted CD56 or NKG2C T cell subset, CD4+ or CD8+ T cells, or bulk PBMC T cells (not recorded which).

The CDR3 reads CASSLDGGLGNQPQHF. The chain uses TRBV11-2 and TRBJ1-5; TCRdb lists TRBD1, though no DNA is available to test this call. The CDR3 covers 16 residues. Germline values: CDR1 SGHAT, CDR2 FQNNGV.